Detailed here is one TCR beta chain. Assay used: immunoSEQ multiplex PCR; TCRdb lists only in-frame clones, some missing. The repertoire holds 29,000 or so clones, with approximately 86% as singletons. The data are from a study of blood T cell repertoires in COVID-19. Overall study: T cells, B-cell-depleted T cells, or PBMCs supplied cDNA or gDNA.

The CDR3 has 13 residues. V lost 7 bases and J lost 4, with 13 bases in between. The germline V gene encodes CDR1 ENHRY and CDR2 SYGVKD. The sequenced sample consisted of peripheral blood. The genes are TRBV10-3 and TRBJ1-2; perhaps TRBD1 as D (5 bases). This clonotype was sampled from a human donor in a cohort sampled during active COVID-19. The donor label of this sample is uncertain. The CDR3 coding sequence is TGTGCCATCACGCAGGGATCAAGCTATGGCTACACCTTC. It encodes CAITQGSSYGYTF.